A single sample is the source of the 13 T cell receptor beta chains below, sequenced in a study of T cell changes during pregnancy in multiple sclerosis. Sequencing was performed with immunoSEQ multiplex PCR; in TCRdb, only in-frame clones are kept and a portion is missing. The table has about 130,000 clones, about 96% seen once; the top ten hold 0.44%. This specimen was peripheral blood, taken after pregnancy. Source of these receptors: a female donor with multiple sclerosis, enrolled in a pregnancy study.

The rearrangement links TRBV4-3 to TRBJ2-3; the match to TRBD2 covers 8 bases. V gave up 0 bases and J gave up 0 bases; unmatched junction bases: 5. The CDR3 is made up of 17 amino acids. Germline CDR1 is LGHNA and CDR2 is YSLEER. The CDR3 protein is CASSQDLAGGSTDTQYF. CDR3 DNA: TGCGCCAGCAGCCAAGATCTTGCGGGAGGTAGCACAGATACGCAGTATTTT.

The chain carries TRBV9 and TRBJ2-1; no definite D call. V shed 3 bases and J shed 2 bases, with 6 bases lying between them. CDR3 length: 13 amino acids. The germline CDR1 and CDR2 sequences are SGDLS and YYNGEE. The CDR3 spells CASSGPTYNEQFF. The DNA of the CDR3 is TGTGCCAGCAGCGGTCCAACCTACAATGAGCAGTTCTTC.

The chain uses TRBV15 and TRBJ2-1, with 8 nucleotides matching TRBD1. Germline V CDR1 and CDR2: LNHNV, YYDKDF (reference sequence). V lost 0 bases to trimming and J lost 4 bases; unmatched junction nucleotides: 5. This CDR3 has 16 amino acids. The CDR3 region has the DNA TGTGCCACCAGCAGAGATACAGGGGGGCTGTACAATGAGCAGTTCTTC. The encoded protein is CATSRDTGGLYNEQFF.

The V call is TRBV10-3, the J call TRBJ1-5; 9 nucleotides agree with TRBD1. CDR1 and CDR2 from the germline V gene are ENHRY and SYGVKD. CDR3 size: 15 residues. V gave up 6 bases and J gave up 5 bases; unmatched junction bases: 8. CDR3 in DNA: TGTGCCATCAGCCCCCGGGACAGGGACCATCAGCCCCAGCATTTT. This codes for CAISPRDRDHQPQHF.

As DNA, the CDR3 is TGTGCCAGCAGCTTAGATTCTAGCGGGAGGGGGCCTAACACAGATACGCAGTATTTT. Translation: CASSLDSSGRGPNTDTQYF. The chain couples TRBV7-6 to TRBJ2-3; 12 bases map to TRBD2. Germline CDR1 and CDR2: SGHVS and FNYEAQ. This CDR3 spans 19 amino acids. Trimming took 1 base from V and 2 from J; bases not matched to a gene: 10. Using reference TRBV7-6 and TRBJ2-3 for the parts outside the CDR3, the full variable domain is GAGVSQSPRYKVTKRGQDVALRCDPISGHVSLYWYRQALGQGPEFLTYFNYEAQQDKSGLPNDRFSAERPEGSISTLTIQRTEQRDSAMYRCASSLDSSGRGPNTDTQYFGPGTRLTVL.

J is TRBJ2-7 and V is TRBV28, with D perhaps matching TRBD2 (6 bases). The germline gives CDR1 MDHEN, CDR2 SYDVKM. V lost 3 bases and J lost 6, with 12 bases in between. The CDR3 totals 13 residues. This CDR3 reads CASSFRGYGEQYF. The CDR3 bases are TGTGCCAGCAGTTTTCGGGGGTATGGCGAGCAGTACTTC.

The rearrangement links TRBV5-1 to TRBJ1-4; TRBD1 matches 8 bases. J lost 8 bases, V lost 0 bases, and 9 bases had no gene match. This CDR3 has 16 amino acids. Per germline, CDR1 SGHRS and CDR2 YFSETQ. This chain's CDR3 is CASSLGATGETEKLFF. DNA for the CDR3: TGCGCCAGCAGCTTGGGGGCGACAGGGGAGACGGAAAAACTGTTTTTT.

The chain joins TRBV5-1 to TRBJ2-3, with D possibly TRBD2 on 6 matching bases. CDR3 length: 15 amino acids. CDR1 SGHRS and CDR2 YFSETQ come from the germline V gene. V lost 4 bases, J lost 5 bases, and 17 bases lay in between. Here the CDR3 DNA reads TGCGCCAGCAGCAGAAGCGGGCCGGAAGGAGATACGCAGTATTTT. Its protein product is CASSRSGPEGDTQYF.

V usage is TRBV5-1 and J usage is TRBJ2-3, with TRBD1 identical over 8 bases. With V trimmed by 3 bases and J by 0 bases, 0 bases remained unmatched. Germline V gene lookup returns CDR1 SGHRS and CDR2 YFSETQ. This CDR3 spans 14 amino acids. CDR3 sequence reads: CASSWTGSTDTQYF. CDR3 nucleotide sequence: TGCGCCAGCAGCTGGACAGGGAGCACAGATACGCAGTATTTT.

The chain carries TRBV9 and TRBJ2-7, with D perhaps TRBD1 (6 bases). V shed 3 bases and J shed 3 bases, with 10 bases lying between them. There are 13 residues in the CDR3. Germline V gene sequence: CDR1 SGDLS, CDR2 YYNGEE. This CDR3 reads CASSAGAFYEQYF. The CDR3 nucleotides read TGTGCCAGCAGCGCAGGGGCCTTCTACGAGCAGTACTTC.

In nucleotides, the CDR3 is TGTGCCACCAGCTTACCTAGCGGGAGAAGGGAGCAGTTCTTC. Its translation is CATSLPSGRREQFF. V usage is TRBV15 and J usage is TRBJ2-1, with 10 positions matching TRBD2. Trimming at V came to 5 bases and at J to 10 bases, leaving 8 bases not matched to a gene. Per the germline V gene, CDR1 is LNHNV and CDR2 is YYDKDF (reference sequence). This CDR3 comprises 14 residues.

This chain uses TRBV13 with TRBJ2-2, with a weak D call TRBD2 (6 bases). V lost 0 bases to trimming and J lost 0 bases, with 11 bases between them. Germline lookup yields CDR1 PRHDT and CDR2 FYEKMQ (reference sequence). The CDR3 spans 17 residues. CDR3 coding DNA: TGTGCCAGCAGCTTAGGCTGGGGACTTTCGAACACCGGGGAGCTGTTTTTT. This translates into CASSLGWGLSNTGELFF.

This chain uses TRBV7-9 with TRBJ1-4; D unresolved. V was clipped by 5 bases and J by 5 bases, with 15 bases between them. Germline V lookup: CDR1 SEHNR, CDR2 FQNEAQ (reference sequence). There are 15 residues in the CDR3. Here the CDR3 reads CASSPRSGLNEKLFF. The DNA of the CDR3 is TGTGCCAGCAGCCCGAGGTCTGGGTTAAATGAAAAACTGTTTTTT.